This is a list of T cell receptor beta chains from one sample in a study of somatic mutations in cytotoxic T cells in rheumatoid arthritis. This table comes from immunoSEQ multiplex PCR, and its TCRdb copy is limited to in-frame clones, with some not included. The sample contains 20,000 to 25,000 clones, roughly 84% of which appear only once. Sequencing used CD8+ T cells sorted from blood. Source of these receptors: a woman between 50 and 59 years old in good health. CDR3s include the opening cysteine and the closing phenylalanine or tryptophan. A D gene is named only where the DNA matches it firmly. Size is omitted from some rows. Given values are once, few, many or a class for expanded clones.

j_gene: TRBJ2-1; v_gene: TRBV4-2; abundance: once; d_gene: -; CDR3aa: CASSQEASGPFYEQFF; CDR3nt: TGTGCCAGCAGCCAAGAGGCGAGCGGGCCCTTTTATGAGCAGTTCTTC
j_gene: TRBJ1-1; v_gene: TRBV6-6; abundance: -; d_gene: -; CDR3aa: CASLIQGGTEAFF; CDR3nt: TGTGCCAGCCTGATCCAGGGAGGTACTGAAGCTTTCTTT
j_gene: TRBJ1-2; v_gene: TRBV25-1; abundance: -; d_gene: -; CDR3aa: CASSATGDYGYTF; CDR3nt: TGTGCCAGCAGTGCGACAGGTGATTATGGCTACACCTTC
j_gene: TRBJ2-1; v_gene: TRBV4-2; abundance: -; d_gene: -; CDR3aa: CASSQEILGYNEQFF; CDR3nt: TGTGCCAGCAGCCAAGAAATATTGGGCTACAATGAGCAGTTCTTC
j_gene: TRBJ2-3; v_gene: TRBV4-3; abundance: once; d_gene: TRBD1; CDR3aa: CASSPGQGRSTDTQYF; CDR3nt: TGCGCCAGCAGCCCCGGACAGGGACGGAGCACAGATACGCAGTATTTT
j_gene: TRBJ2-2; v_gene: TRBV4-1; abundance: -; d_gene: TRBD1; CDR3aa: CASSLWTGAHLANTGELFF; CDR3nt: TGCGCCAGCAGCCTATGGACAGGCGCCCACCTAGCGAACACCGGGGAGCTGTTTTTT
j_gene: TRBJ1-2; v_gene: TRBV19; abundance: -; d_gene: -; CDR3aa: CASNSGPLPFF; CDR3nt: TGTGCCAGCAACTCCGGGCCACTACCTTTCTTC
j_gene: TRBJ1-1; v_gene: TRBV4-3; abundance: -; d_gene: -; CDR3aa: CASSQEMGVLGNTEAFF; CDR3nt: TGCGCCAGCAGCCAAGAAATGGGGGTTCTGGGGAACACTGAAGCTTTCTTT
j_gene: TRBJ1-1; v_gene: TRBV7-9; abundance: -; d_gene: -; CDR3aa: CASSLHPTEAFF; CDR3nt: TGTGCCAGCAGCTTGCATCCCACTGAAGCTTTCTTT
j_gene: TRBJ1-1; v_gene: TRBV4-1; abundance: once; d_gene: TRBD1; CDR3aa: CASSQRTGIEAFF; CDR3nt: TGCGCCAGCAGCCAGAGGACAGGGATTGAAGCTTTCTTT
j_gene: TRBJ2-3; v_gene: TRBV14; abundance: -; d_gene: -; CDR3aa: CATAISSSTDTQYF; CDR3nt: TGTGCCACCGCCATCTCTTCTAGCACAGATACGCAGTATTTT
j_gene: TRBJ2-7; v_gene: TRBV27; abundance: -; d_gene: TRBD1; CDR3aa: CASSIPGQGFYEQYF; CDR3nt: TGTGCCAGCAGTATACCGGGACAGGGGTTCTACGAGCAGTACTTC
j_gene: TRBJ1-5; v_gene: TRBV21-1; abundance: few; d_gene: -; CDR3aa: CASSKPDRKAPYSNQPQHF; CDR3nt: TGTGCCAGCAGCAAACCCGACAGGAAGGCCCCCTATAGCAATCAGCCCCAGCATTTT
j_gene: TRBJ1-1; v_gene: TRBV13; abundance: -; d_gene: -; CDR3aa: CASSLGTVDTEAFF; CDR3nt: TGTGCCAGCAGCTTAGGCACAGTGGACACTGAAGCTTTCTTT
j_gene: TRBJ1-1; v_gene: TRBV4-3; abundance: few; d_gene: -; CDR3aa: CASSQDRTMAEAFF; CDR3nt: TGCGCCAGCAGCCAAGATCGGACAATGGCTGAAGCTTTCTTT
j_gene: TRBJ1-2; v_gene: TRBV20-1; abundance: few; d_gene: -; CDR3aa: CSARVLGYTF; CDR3nt: TGCAGTGCTCGGGTGTTGGGCTACACCTTC
j_gene: TRBJ1-2; v_gene: TRBV4-3; abundance: -; d_gene: TRBD1; CDR3aa: CASSQELGQDYYGYTF; CDR3nt: TGCGCCAGCAGCCAAGAGCTCGGACAGGACTACTATGGCTACACCTTC
j_gene: TRBJ2-3; v_gene: TRBV5-1; abundance: -; d_gene: -; CDR3aa: CASSSLGAGTDTQYF; CDR3nt: TGCGCCAGCAGCTCTCTCGGGGCGGGCACAGATACGCAGTATTTT
j_gene: TRBJ2-1; v_gene: TRBV27; abundance: -; d_gene: -; CDR3aa: CASSSLTDGSEQFF; CDR3nt: TGTGCCAGCAGTTCCTTGACAGACGGCAGTGAGCAGTTCTTC
j_gene: TRBJ2-5; v_gene: TRBV19; abundance: -; d_gene: -; CDR3aa: CASSIGGGYQETQYF; CDR3nt: TGTGCCAGTAGTATAGGAGGGGGGTACCAAGAGACCCAGTACTTC
j_gene: TRBJ1-2; v_gene: TRBV4-2; abundance: -; d_gene: -; CDR3aa: CASSQDSLRYTF; CDR3nt: TGTGCCAGCAGCCAAGATTCCCTGCGCTACACCTTC
j_gene: TRBJ1-1; v_gene: TRBV15; abundance: -; d_gene: TRBD1; CDR3aa: CATSRSRTGGGAEAFF; CDR3nt: TGTGCCACCAGCAGGTCCAGGACAGGGGGCGGGGCTGAAGCTTTCTTT
j_gene: TRBJ2-1; v_gene: TRBV29-1; abundance: -; d_gene: TRBD1; CDR3aa: CSVETGQGVYNEQFF; CDR3nt: TGCAGCGTTGAGACGGGACAGGGGGTATACAATGAGCAGTTCTTC
j_gene: TRBJ1-3; v_gene: TRBV7-9; abundance: -; d_gene: -; CDR3aa: CASTSLDAGNTIYF; CDR3nt: TGTGCCAGCACCTCCCTGGACGCAGGAAACACCATATATTTT
j_gene: TRBJ2-1; v_gene: TRBV29-1; abundance: once; d_gene: -; CDR3aa: CSVEDRRGVYNEQFF; CDR3nt: TGCAGCGTTGAAGATCGACGGGGAGTCTACAATGAGCAGTTCTTC
j_gene: TRBJ1-1; v_gene: TRBV7-8; abundance: -; d_gene: -; CDR3aa: CASSPGGTLSEAFF; CDR3nt: TGTGCCAGCAGCCCGGGGGGGACTCTTAGTGAAGCTTTCTTT
j_gene: TRBJ2-4; v_gene: TRBV2; abundance: -; d_gene: TRBD1; CDR3aa: CASRGTGRAKNIQYF; CDR3nt: TGTGCCAGCAGGGGGACAGGGCGCGCCAAAAACATTCAGTACTTC
j_gene: TRBJ2-5; v_gene: TRBV11-2; abundance: -; d_gene: TRBD2; CDR3aa: CASSQAPEVTGGLQETQYF; CDR3nt: TGTGCCAGCAGCCAAGCCCCTGAGGTGACGGGGGGACTACAAGAGACCCAGTACTTC
j_gene: TRBJ2-7; v_gene: TRBV9; abundance: -; d_gene: -; CDR3aa: CASSTGGVSYEQYF; CDR3nt: TGTGCCAGCAGCACCGGAGGGGTGTCCTACGAGCAGTACTTC
j_gene: TRBJ2-1; v_gene: TRBV4-3; abundance: -; d_gene: -; CDR3aa: CASSPLGDGGRNEQFF; CDR3nt: TGCGCCAGCAGCCCCCTTGGCGACGGGGGTAGGAATGAGCAGTTCTTC
j_gene: TRBJ2-1; v_gene: TRBV5-4; abundance: -; d_gene: TRBD2; CDR3aa: CASSSSSGGHSYNEQFF; CDR3nt: TGTGCCAGCAGCTCATCTAGCGGGGGGCACTCCTACAATGAGCAGTTCTTC
j_gene: TRBJ1-4; v_gene: TRBV2; abundance: -; d_gene: -; CDR3aa: CASSTLSYNEKLFF; CDR3nt: TGTGCCAGCAGTACGCTGTCTTATAATGAAAAACTGTTTTTT
j_gene: TRBJ1-2; v_gene: TRBV27; abundance: -; d_gene: -; CDR3aa: CASVSWGADLLSNYGYTF; CDR3nt: TGTGCCAGCGTCTCATGGGGGGCGGACCTTCTATCTAACTATGGCTACACCTTC
j_gene: TRBJ1-2; v_gene: TRBV27; abundance: -; d_gene: -; CDR3aa: CASSFSPVYGYTF; CDR3nt: TGTGCCAGCAGTTTTAGCCCGGTCTATGGCTACACCTTC
j_gene: TRBJ2-3; v_gene: TRBV9; abundance: -; d_gene: TRBD2; CDR3aa: CASSESGGALVTDTQYF; CDR3nt: TGTGCCAGCAGCGAAAGCGGGGGGGCTTTAGTTACAGATACGCAGTATTTT
j_gene: TRBJ2-1; v_gene: TRBV5-6; abundance: -; d_gene: TRBD2; CDR3aa: CASSPNLAGGPIDEQFF; CDR3nt: TGTGCCAGCAGCCCAAATTTAGCGGGGGGGCCTATAGATGAGCAGTTCTTC
j_gene: TRBJ2-5; v_gene: TRBV4-2; abundance: once; d_gene: TRBD2; CDR3aa: CASSRTGTSGEETQYF; CDR3nt: TGTGCCAGCAGCCGCACCGGGACTAGCGGGGAAGAGACCCAGTACTTC
j_gene: TRBJ2-3; v_gene: TRBV4-1; abundance: -; d_gene: -; CDR3aa: CASSPPGGRGPPGGTDTQYF; CDR3nt: TGCGCCAGCAGCCCCCCAGGGGGGCGGGGACCCCCCGGGGGTACAGATACGCAGTATTTT
j_gene: TRBJ2-5; v_gene: TRBV13; abundance: -; d_gene: TRBD2; CDR3aa: CASSLGRVAGGFEETQYF; CDR3nt: TGTGCCAGCAGCTTAGGTCGAGTAGCGGGGGGGTTTGAAGAGACCCAGTACTTC
j_gene: TRBJ1-4; v_gene: TRBV7-9; abundance: -; d_gene: -; CDR3aa: CASSLSDEKLFF; CDR3nt: TGTGCCAGCAGCTTATCGGATGAAAAACTGTTTTTT
j_gene: TRBJ2-3; v_gene: TRBV7-2; abundance: -; d_gene: TRBD2; CDR3aa: CASSLADWRGSTDTQYF; CDR3nt: TGTGCCAGCAGCTTAGCGGACTGGCGGGGGAGCACAGATACGCAGTATTTT
j_gene: TRBJ1-4; v_gene: TRBV19; abundance: -; d_gene: -; CDR3aa: CASSIGETNEKLFF; CDR3nt: TGTGCCAGTAGTATCGGGGAAACTAATGAAAAACTGTTTTTT
j_gene: TRBJ2-7; v_gene: TRBV4-3; abundance: -; d_gene: TRBD1; CDR3aa: CASSQVYRGIYEQYF; CDR3nt: TGCGCCAGCAGCCAAGTCTACAGGGGCATATACGAGCAGTACTTC
j_gene: TRBJ2-5; v_gene: TRBV21-1; abundance: -; d_gene: -; CDR3aa: CASSISGKETQYF; CDR3nt: TGTGCCAGCAGCATTTCGGGAAAGGAGACCCAGTACTTC
j_gene: TRBJ1-1; v_gene: TRBV15; abundance: -; d_gene: -; CDR3aa: CATSREGSTEAFF; CDR3nt: TGTGCCACCAGCAGAGAAGGAAGCACTGAAGCTTTCTTT
j_gene: TRBJ1-1; v_gene: TRBV10-3; abundance: -; d_gene: TRBD1; CDR3aa: CAISESGTGDHLNTEAFF; CDR3nt: TGTGCCATCAGTGAGTCGGGGACAGGGGATCATTTGAACACTGAAGCTTTCTTT
j_gene: TRBJ2-5; v_gene: TRBV5-1; abundance: -; d_gene: -; CDR3aa: CASSFTPQETQYF; CDR3nt: TGCGCCAGCAGCTTTACACCTCAAGAGACCCAGTACTTC
j_gene: TRBJ1-1; v_gene: TRBV6-1; abundance: -; d_gene: -; CDR3aa: CASTPGRLEAFF; CDR3nt: TGTGCCAGCACGCCGGGACGGTTAGAAGCTTTCTTT
j_gene: TRBJ1-1; v_gene: TRBV5-1; abundance: few; d_gene: -; CDR3aa: CASSSGAPEAFF; CDR3nt: TGCGCCAGCAGCTCAGGGGCCCCTGAAGCTTTCTTT
j_gene: TRBJ1-2; v_gene: TRBV6-6; abundance: -; d_gene: -; CDR3aa: CASTGLNYGYTF; CDR3nt: TGTGCCAGCACCGGACTGAACTATGGCTACACCTTC
j_gene: TRBJ2-2; v_gene: TRBV4-3; abundance: -; d_gene: -; CDR3aa: CASSHDRIQNTGELFF; CDR3nt: TGCGCCAGCAGCCACGACCGCATCCAGAACACCGGGGAGCTGTTTTTT
j_gene: TRBJ2-3; v_gene: TRBV4-3; abundance: -; d_gene: -; CDR3aa: CASSQAVITDYPAPDTQYF; CDR3nt: TGCGCCAGCAGCCAAGCCGTCATTACGGACTACCCGGCGCCAGATACGCAGTATTTT
j_gene: TRBJ2-7; v_gene: TRBV6-1; abundance: -; d_gene: -; CDR3aa: CASSEVWGPEAYEQYF; CDR3nt: TGTGCCAGCAGTGAAGTGTGGGGGCCGGAGGCCTACGAGCAGTACTTC
j_gene: TRBJ2-5; v_gene: TRBV12-5; abundance: -; d_gene: -; CDR3aa: CASGPGLGGVETQYF; CDR3nt: TGTGCTAGTGGACCGGGCCTTGGGGGAGTGGAGACCCAGTACTTC
j_gene: TRBJ2-5; v_gene: TRBV9; abundance: -; d_gene: -; CDR3aa: CASSVPSSGFQETQYF; CDR3nt: TGTGCCAGCAGCGTACCCAGCTCAGGGTTCCAAGAGACCCAGTACTTC